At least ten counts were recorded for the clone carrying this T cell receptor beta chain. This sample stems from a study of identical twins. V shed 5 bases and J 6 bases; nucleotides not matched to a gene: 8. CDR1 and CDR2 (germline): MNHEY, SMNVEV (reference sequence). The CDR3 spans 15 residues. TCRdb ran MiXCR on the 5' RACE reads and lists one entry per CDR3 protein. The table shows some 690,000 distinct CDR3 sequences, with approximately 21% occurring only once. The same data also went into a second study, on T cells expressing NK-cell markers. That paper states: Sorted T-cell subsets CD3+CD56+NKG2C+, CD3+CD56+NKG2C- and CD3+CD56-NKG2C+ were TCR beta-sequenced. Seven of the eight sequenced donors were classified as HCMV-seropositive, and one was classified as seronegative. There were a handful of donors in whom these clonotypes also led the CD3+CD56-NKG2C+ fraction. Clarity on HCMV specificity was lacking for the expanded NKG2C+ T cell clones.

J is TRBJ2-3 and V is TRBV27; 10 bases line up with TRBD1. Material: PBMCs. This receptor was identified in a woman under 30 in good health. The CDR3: CASSLRQGARDTQYF. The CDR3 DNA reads TGTGCCAGCAGTCTAAGACAGGGGGCAAGGGATACGCAGTATTTT.